This TCR beta chain was recorded in a study of cytomegalovirus exposure and HLA in healthy donors. Study details: In an earlier analysis, 95 million to 130 million unique TCR beta sequences were found from 150 million to 200 million T cells.

Regarding the study as a whole: There was a cluster of highly shared sequence variants that was likely a sequencing artifact.

CDR3 length equals 14 residues. V trimming: 4 bases; J trimming: 4 bases; junction bases outside the gene matches: 2. Germline loops: CDR1 SGHRS, CDR2 YFSETQ. About this clone: As yet, its antigen is unknown. Other DNA sequences in the sample encode the same CDR3.

The study ran its PCR with 60 Vbeta and 13 Jbeta primers. TCRdb keeps only in-frame clones here, not all; method: immunoSEQ multiplex PCR. The sample records some 140,000 clones, more than 70% being singletons. The receptor's source is a woman aged 25 to 45 in good health and CMV-seropositive. J is TRBJ1-5 and V is TRBV5-1; TRBD1 aligns across 10 bases. Input material: PBMCs. Here the CDR3 reads CASSPGQGNQPQHF. In nucleotides, the CDR3 is TGCGCCAGCAGCCCGGGACAGGGGAATCAGCCCCAGCATTTT.